This T cell receptor (beta chain) was captured in a study of early T cells in non-severe SARS-CoV-2 infection. Germline V gene sequence: CDR1 DFQATT, CDR2 SNEGSKA (reference sequence). V was trimmed by 4 bases and J by 7 bases, leaving 13 bases between them. CDR3 length: 13 residues. Each CDR3 protein gets one entry after TCRdb re-called the 5' RACE reads with MiXCR. The repertoire holds about 80,000 distinct CDR3 sequences, with 11% to 15% as singletons. The receptor's source is an adult who was a healthcare worker with PCR-confirmed SARS-CoV-2 infection or an uninfected control (not recorded which). The sample taken for sequencing was whole blood. V and J are TRBV20-1 and TRBJ1-4; D ambiguous. The CDR3 spells CSAIDGLSEKLFF. The CDR3 DNA is TGCAGTGCTATAGACGGTCTGTCTGAAAAACTGTTTTTT.